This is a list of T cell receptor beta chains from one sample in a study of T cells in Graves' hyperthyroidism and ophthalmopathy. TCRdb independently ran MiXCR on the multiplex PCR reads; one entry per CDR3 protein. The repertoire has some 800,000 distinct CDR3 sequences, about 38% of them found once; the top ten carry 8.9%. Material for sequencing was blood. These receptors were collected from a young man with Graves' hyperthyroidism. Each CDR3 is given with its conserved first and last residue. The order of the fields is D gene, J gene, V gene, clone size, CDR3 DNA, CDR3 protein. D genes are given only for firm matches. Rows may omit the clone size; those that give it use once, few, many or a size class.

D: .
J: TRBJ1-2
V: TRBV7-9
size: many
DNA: TGTGCCAGCAGCTCCCCCGTTGGAGTCAACTATGGCTACACCTTC
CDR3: CASSSPVGVNYGYTF

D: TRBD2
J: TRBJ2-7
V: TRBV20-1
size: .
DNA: TGCAGTGCTAGAGATCTAAGCCTACTAAGCGGGGGGAGCTCCTACGAGCAGTACTTC
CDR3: CSARDLSLLSGGSSYEQYF

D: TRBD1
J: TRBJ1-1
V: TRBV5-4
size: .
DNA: TGTGCCAGCAGCATACGGGACAGGGGGAACACTGAAGCTTTCTTT
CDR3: CASSIRDRGNTEAFF

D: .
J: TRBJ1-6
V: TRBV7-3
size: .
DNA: TGCGCCAGCAGCCAGTTTGGGGAAAAGGATTCACCCCTCCACTTT
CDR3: CASSQFGEKDSPLHF

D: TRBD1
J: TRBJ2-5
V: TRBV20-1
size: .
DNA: TGCAGTGCTAGAGATTACAGGGGGGAGGAGACCCAGTACTTC
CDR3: CSARDYRGEETQYF

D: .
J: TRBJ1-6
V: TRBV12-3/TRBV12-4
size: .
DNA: TGTGCCAGCACCCAGCAGGGTTCCTATAATTCACCCCTCCACTTT
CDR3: CASTQQGSYNSPLHF

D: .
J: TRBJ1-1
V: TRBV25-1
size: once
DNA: TGTGCCAGCAGCGCCTTCAGCGGACAAGAGACTGAAGCTTTCTTT
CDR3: CASSAFSGQETEAFF

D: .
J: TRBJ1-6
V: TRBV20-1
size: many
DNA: TGCAGTGCTACTAACAGGGAAGCTTCACCCCTCCACTTT
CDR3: CSATNREASPLHF

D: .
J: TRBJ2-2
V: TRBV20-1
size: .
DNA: TGCAGTGCTAGGTCGGGATACGGCTCCGGGGAGCTGTTTTTT
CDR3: CSARSGYGSGELFF

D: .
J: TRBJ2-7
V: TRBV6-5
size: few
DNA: TGTGCCAGCAGTTACGGGGCAGGGACTGGAGAGCAGTACTTC
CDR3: CASSYGAGTGEQYF

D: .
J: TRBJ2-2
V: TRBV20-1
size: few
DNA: TGCAGTGCTAGAGATTGGCACGAATCGAACACCGGGGAGCTGTTTTTT
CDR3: CSARDWHESNTGELFF

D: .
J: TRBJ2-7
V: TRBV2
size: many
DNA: TGTGCCAGCAGTGGTACTCCTTACGAGCAGTACTTC
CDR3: CASSGTPYEQYF

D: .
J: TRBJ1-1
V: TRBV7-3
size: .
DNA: TGTGCCAGCAGCTTTGAACGAGACACTGAAGCTTTCTTT
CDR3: CASSFERDTEAFF

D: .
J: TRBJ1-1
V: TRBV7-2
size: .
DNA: TGTGCCAGCAGCTTACATGGCTGGGGGAACACTGAAGCTTTCTTT
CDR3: CASSLHGWGNTEAFF

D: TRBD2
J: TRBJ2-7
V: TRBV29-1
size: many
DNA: TGCAGCGTTGACATCGGACTAGCGGGACGCTACGAGCAGTACTTC
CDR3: CSVDIGLAGRYEQYF

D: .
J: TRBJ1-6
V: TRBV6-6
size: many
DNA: TGTGCCAGCAGTTACGGTTCTCTGCCACCCCTCCACTTT
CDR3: CASSYGSLPPLHF

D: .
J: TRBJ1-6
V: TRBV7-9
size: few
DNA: TGTGCCAGCAGCCAAGACACAGGGCTCGATTCACCCCTCCACTTT
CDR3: CASSQDTGLDSPLHF

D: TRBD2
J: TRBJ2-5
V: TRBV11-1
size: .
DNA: TGTGCCAGCAGGGAGACTAGCGCCAAAGAGACCCAGTACTTC
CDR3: CASRETSAKETQYF

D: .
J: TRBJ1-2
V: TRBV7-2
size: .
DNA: TGTGCCAGCAGCTTAAACGACAGAGCGAGGCATGGCTACACCTTC
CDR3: CASSLNDRARHGYTF

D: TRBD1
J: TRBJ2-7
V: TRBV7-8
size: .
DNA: TGTGCCAGCACCCTAGGACAGGGGCTCCCCGAGCAGTACTTC
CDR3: CASTLGQGLPEQYF

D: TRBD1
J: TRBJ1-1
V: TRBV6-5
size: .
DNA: TGTGCCAGTTACAGGGGAGCTTGGGAAGCTTTCTTT
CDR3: CASYRGAWEAFF

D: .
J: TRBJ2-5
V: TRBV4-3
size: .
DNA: TGCGCCAGCAGCCAAGATGGGGCAGACCAAGAGACCCAGTACTTC
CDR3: CASSQDGADQETQYF

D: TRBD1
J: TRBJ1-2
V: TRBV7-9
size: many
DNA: TGTGCCAGCAGCCAGGGGGAGGATGGCTACACCTTC
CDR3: CASSQGEDGYTF

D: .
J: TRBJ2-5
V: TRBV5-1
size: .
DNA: TGCGCCAGCAGCTTATCGAACCAAGAGGCCCAGTACTTC
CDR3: CASSLSNQEAQYF

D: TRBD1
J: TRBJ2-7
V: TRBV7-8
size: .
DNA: TGTGCCAGCAGCTCCGGACAGGATTCCTCCTACGAGCAGTACTTC
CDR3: CASSSGQDSSYEQYF

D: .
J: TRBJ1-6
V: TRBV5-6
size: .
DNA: TGTGCCAGCAGCTTGTCTTCAGGGCTAGGTTCACCCCTCCACTTT
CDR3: CASSLSSGLGSPLHF

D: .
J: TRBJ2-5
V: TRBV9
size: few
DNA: TGTGCCAGCAGCGTAGGGGGACGGTTCCAAGAGACCCAGTACTTC
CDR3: CASSVGGRFQETQYF

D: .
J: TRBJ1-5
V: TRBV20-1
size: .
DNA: TGCAGTGCCCGACAGGCAGCGGGAGATCAGCCCCAGCATTTT
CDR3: CSARQAAGDQPQHF

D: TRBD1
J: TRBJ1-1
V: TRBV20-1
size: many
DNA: TGCAGTGCTCGATCAGGGGGCCAGGCCACTGAAGCTTTCTTT
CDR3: CSARSGGQATEAFF

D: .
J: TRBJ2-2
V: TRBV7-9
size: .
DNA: TGCGCCAGCAGCCTACCCAACTGGGGGAGAATGAACACCGGGGAGCTGTTTTTT
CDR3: CASSLPNWGRMNTGELFF

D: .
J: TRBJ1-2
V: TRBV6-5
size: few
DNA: TGTGCCAGCAGTTTCATAGGGACGGCTAACTATGGCTACACCTTC
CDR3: CASSFIGTANYGYTF

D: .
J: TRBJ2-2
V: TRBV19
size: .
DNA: TGTGCCAGTAGTATAGAGAATACAGCGGAGAAAGTGAACACCGGGGAGCTGTTTTTT
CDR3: CASSIENTAEKVNTGELFF

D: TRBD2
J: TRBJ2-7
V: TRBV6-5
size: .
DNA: TGTGCCAGCAGTTACGTCAGCGGGACCTACGAGCAGTACTTC
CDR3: CASSYVSGTYEQYF